These 18 T cell receptor beta chains share one sample of origin, sequenced in a study of blood T cell repertoires in COVID-19. Repertoires were generated with immunoSEQ multiplex PCR, while TCRdb's copy carries only in-frame clones and drops some. The sample has approximately 270,000 clones, just under 90% seen once; the top ten hold about 2%. The sample consisted of PBMCs or T cells enriched from blood (not recorded which). The receptors stem from a woman in her fifties or sixties who had recovered from COVID-19.

The chain couples TRBV5-1 to TRBJ2-1; 14 bases map to TRBD2. The length of the CDR3 is 19 residues. Germline assignment: CDR1 SGHRS and CDR2 YFSETQ. The ends lost 2 bases at V and 1 base at J; junction bases unmatched: 8. CDR3 sequence reads: CASSFTGTSGSGSYNEQFF. Written as DNA, the CDR3 is TGCGCCAGCAGCTTTACCGGGACTAGCGGGAGCGGGTCCTACAATGAGCAGTTCTTC.

V usage is TRBV18 and J usage is TRBJ2-2; no firm D call. Per germline, CDR1 KGHSH and CDR2 LQKENI. The CDR3 contains 15 residues. The germline V and J ends were trimmed by 6 bases and 8 bases, with 19 bases remaining between them. CDR3 nucleotides: TGTGCCAGCTCGAAACCTCGGGTCTCGACGGGGGAGCTGTTTTTT. This translates into CASSKPRVSTGELFF. Full variable domain (outside the CDR3, taken from reference TRBV18 and TRBJ2-2): NAGVMQNPRHLVRRRGQEARLRCSPMKGHSHVYWYRQLPEEGLKFMVYLQKENIIDESGMPKERFSAEFPKEGPSILRIQQVVRGDSAAYFCASSKPRVSTGELFFGEGSRLTVL.

The rearrangement uses TRBV10-3 and TRBJ1-1; a weak D match, TRBD1 (6 bases). The CDR3 length is 13 residues. Germline-derived CDR1 and CDR2 are ENHRY and SYGVKD. V gave up 6 bases and J gave up 0 bases, with 8 bases separating them. CDR3: CAIRTGLNTEAFF. The CDR3 DNA is TGTGCCATCAGAACAGGGCTGAACACTGAAGCTTTCTTT.

This chain connects TRBV10-3 to TRBJ2-5, with TRBD2 matching 7 bases. The CDR3 has 21 residues. CDR1 and CDR2 from the germline V gene are ENHRY and SYGVKD. Losses at the gene ends were 8 bases for V and 1 base for J; bases not matched to a gene: 28. CDR3 coding DNA: TGTGCCATCTACGACTGGGAGAGGGAGGTCGGCGGGAGTTCAATCCAAGAGACCCAGTACTTC. This codes for CAIYDWEREVGGSSIQETQYF.

This clone showed up just a few times. The chain links TRBV7-8 to TRBJ2-7, with D possibly TRBD1 on 5 matching bases. The CDR3 sequence is 18 residues long. Per the germline V gene, CDR1 is SGHVS and CDR2 is FQNEAQ. Trimming removed 9 bases from V and 0 bases from J, with 27 bases in between. CDR3 residues: CASRAGWVVDSNSYEQYF. The CDR3 DNA follows: TGTGCCAGTAGAGCAGGTTGGGTTGTTGACAGCAACTCCTACGAGCAGTACTTC.

The chain uses TRBV27 and TRBJ2-5; the D gene is possibly TRBD1 (7 bases). V lost 2 bases and J 7 bases, leaving 8 bases between the germline ends. Germline V CDR1 and CDR2: MNHEY, SMNVEV (reference sequence). There are 12 residues in the CDR3. CDR3 nucleotide sequence: TGTGCCAGCAGTTTACAGGGGGGGACCCAGTACTTC. Amino acids: CASSLQGGTQYF.

The chain is built from TRBV5-1 and TRBJ1-1, with 8 bases fitting TRBD1. Trimming cost V 7 bases and J 1 base; bases outside gene matches: 3. Looked up from germline, CDR1 is SGHRS and CDR2 is YFSETQ. The CDR3 totals 13 residues. CDR3 amino acids: CASSGQGNTEAFF. The CDR3 DNA is TGCGCCAGCTCAGGACAGGGGAACACTGAAGCTTTCTTT.

A few counts support this clone. CDR3 residues: CASSAPPSGRFIQYF. As DNA, the CDR3 is TGTGCCAGCAGTGCCCCGCCAAGCGGCCGATTTATCCAGTACTTC. This chain joins TRBV28 and TRBJ2-5, with D tentatively TRBD2 (5 bases). The CDR3 runs 15 residues. Germline assignment: CDR1 MDHEN and CDR2 SYDVKM. Trimming pared 5 bases from V and 10 bases from J, leaving 23 bases between.

This chain uses TRBV6-7 with TRBJ2-3; 7 bases line up with TRBD1. TRBV6-7 is an ORF, and what it does is uncertain. With 4 bases clipped from V and 2 bases from J, the junction kept 9 bases outside the gene matches. This CDR3 spans 16 amino acids. CDR3 DNA sequence: TGTGCCAGCAGTTCAGCAGGGGGTAGCTTCACAGATACGCAGTATTTT. Protein product: CASSSAGGSFTDTQYF.

The chain is built from TRBV6-5 and TRBJ1-5; TRBD1 matches at 7 bases. Germline-derived CDR1 and CDR2 are MNHEY and SVGAGI. V trimming: 8 bases; J trimming: 3 bases; junction bases outside the gene matches: 7. The CDR3 is made up of 14 amino acids. The CDR3 coding sequence is TGTGCCAGCCTCGTGGGACAGCTCAATCAGCCCCAGCATTTT. Translation: CASLVGQLNQPQHF.

This clone has more than one count but fewer than ten. The V gene is TRBV3-1 (or the pseudogene TRBV3-2), the J gene TRBJ1-2; 12 nucleotides align to TRBD1. The CDR3 extends over 14 amino acids. Trimming cost V 6 bases and J 8 bases; bases outside gene matches: 7. Germline V gene data show CDR1 as LGHDT and CDR2 as YNNKEL (reference sequence). CDR3: CASRPGTGGRGYTF. In DNA, the CDR3 is TGTGCCAGCAGACCCGGGACAGGGGGCCGGGGCTACACCTTC.

Here the CDR3 DNA reads TGTGCCAGTAGCAAGGACAGAAACAATCAGCCCCAGCATTTT. Its protein product is CASSKDRNNQPQHF. V usage is TRBV19 and J usage is TRBJ1-5, with D possibly matching TRBD1 (6 bases). The CDR3 length is 14 residues. V lost 6 bases, J lost 3 bases, and 12 bases lay in between. Germline loops: CDR1 LNHDA, CDR2 SQIVND (reference sequence).

V is TRBV28 and J is TRBJ2-1; 7 bases agree with TRBD2. The ends lost 6 bases at V and 9 bases at J; junction bases unmatched: 11. Per the germline V gene, CDR1 is MDHEN and CDR2 is SYDVKM. The CDR3 extends over 14 amino acids. DNA for the CDR3: TGTGCCAGCAGCCCAGGCGGGGGACGAGGTGAGCAGTTCTTC. As protein: CASSPGGGRGEQFF.

This clone has more than one count but fewer than ten. This sequence joins TRBV3-1 (or the pseudogene TRBV3-2) and TRBJ1-4; D gene uncertain. The CDR3 runs to 14 residues. The germline CDR1 and CDR2 sequences are LGHDT and YNNKEL (reference sequence). V lost 4 bases, J lost 7 bases, and 13 bases lay in between. The CDR3, as DNA: TGTGCCAGCAGCCTCGGGGATGCGGTTGAAAAACTGTTTTTT. This translates into CASSLGDAVEKLFF.

This rearrangement joins TRBV30 to TRBJ1-3; D unresolved. The length of the CDR3 is 13 residues. V lost 0 bases to trimming and J lost 2 bases, with 5 bases between them. CDR1 GTSNPN and CDR2 SVGIG come from the germline V gene (reference sequence). CDR3 sequence: CAWSVPAGNTIYF. In DNA, the CDR3 is TGTGCCTGGAGTGTACCAGCTGGAAACACCATATATTTT.

J is TRBJ1-2 and V is TRBV14; D remains ambiguous. The CDR3 has 15 amino acids. The ends were cut back, 4 bases at V and 3 bases at J, with 15 bases in the middle. The germline V gene has CDR1 SGHDN and CDR2 FVKESK. CDR3 loop: CASSLRTDNYYGYTF. CDR3 DNA sequence: TGTGCCAGCAGCCTCCGCACCGATAACTACTATGGCTACACCTTC.

This chain joins TRBV27 and TRBJ2-7; 8 nucleotides agree with TRBD2. The germline CDR1 and CDR2 sequences are MNHEY and SMNVEV (reference sequence). V lost 5 bases, J lost 0 bases, and 3 bases stayed unmatched. The CDR3 spans 14 residues. The CDR3 protein is CASSTSGSSYEQYF. The CDR3 nucleotides are TGTGCCAGCAGTACTAGCGGTAGCTCCTACGAGCAGTACTTC.

The V call is TRBV7-3, the J call TRBJ2-3; 9 bases match TRBD2. The germline V gene encodes CDR1 SGHTA and CDR2 FQGTGA. V lost 8 bases, J lost 4 bases, and 7 bases stayed unmatched. This CDR3 comprises 14 residues. The CDR3 is CASGGSGGADTQYF. DNA for the CDR3: TGTGCCAGCGGAGGTAGCGGGGGTGCAGATACGCAGTATTTT.